This T cell receptor beta chain was sequenced for a study of shared clonotypes between healthy human individuals. This CDR3 is built from 15 residues. V dropped 7 bases and J dropped 1 base, with 17 bases sitting between them. From germline, CDR1 is SNHLY and CDR2 FYNNEI. Clones were read by immunoSEQ multiplex PCR, and TCRdb kept only the in-frame ones, dropping some. The sample contains a few million clones, 90% to 95% of which appear only once. Sequenced material: naive CD4+ T cells sorted from blood. Sample subset: CD45RA+ positively selected. This clonotype was obtained from a man younger than 35 in good health. The V call is TRBV2, the J call TRBJ2-7; weak D call: TRBD2 (6 bases). In DNA, the CDR3 is TGTGCCAGCAAAAGAAGGTGGGACTTTTCCTACGAGCAGTACTTC. Its protein product is CASKRRWDFSYEQYF.